These T cell receptor beta chains were read from a single sample in a study of tumor-infiltrating lymphocytes in primary liver carcinoma. TCRdb reanalysed the multiplex PCR reads using MiXCR and keeps one entry per CDR3 protein. The repertoire holds tens of thousands of distinct CDR3 sequences, with about two thirds as singletons. Sequences were obtained from liver tumor tissue from sampling region 4. These receptors were taken from a man aged 40-50 years with primary liver carcinoma and hepatitis B virus infection. Each CDR3 is given with its conserved first and last residue. D genes are given only for firm matches. Only some rows state a clone size, as once, few, many or a class for expanded clones.

v_gene	abundance	d_gene	j_gene	CDR3nt	CDR3aa
TRBV11-2	NA	NA	TRBJ2-5	TGTGCGAGCAGCCCTATCTCAATCCAGGGTACTGGGCGGGAGACCCAGTACTTC	CASSPISIQGTGRETQYF
TRBV6-6	once	TRBD1	TRBJ1-1	TGTGCCAGCAGTTACACAGGGGGCATTGACGCTTTCTTT	CASSYTGGIDAFF
TRBV11-1	NA	NA	TRBJ2-1	TGTGCCAGCAGCACAGGCAGGACTGTCAAATCTCATATCTGGTATGAGCAGTTCTTC	CASSTGRTVKSHIWYEQFF
TRBV5-8	many	NA	TRBJ2-5	TGTGCCAGCAGCCCGGGACCTGGAGAGACCCAGTACTTC	CASSPGPGETQYF
TRBV7-9	NA	NA	TRBJ2-3	TGTGCCAGCAGCCAGGAGACGGGAGCCGATATGCAGTATTTT	CASSQETGADMQYF
TRBV11-2	NA	NA	TRBJ2-2	TGTGTCAGCAGCTCAGCATTTGGAGGGGCGAACACCGGGGAGCTATTTTTT	CVSSSAFGGANTGELFF
TRBV29-1	many	NA	TRBJ2-5	TGCAGCATCCTCCTCCAATCGGAGACTCAGTACTTC	CSILLQSETQYF
TRBV28	NA	NA	TRBJ2-7	TGTGCCAGCAGTTTATTCACTTGGCATGGAGCGCAGTACTTC	CASSLFTWHGAQYF
TRBV10-1	NA	TRBD2	TRBJ2-2	TGCGCCAGCAGTGATTGGCTAGCGGGTGGAGGTACCGGGGAGCTGTTTTTT	CASSDWLAGGGTGELFF
TRBV4-2	NA	TRBD2	TRBJ2-2	TGTGCCAGCAACCAAGTTCGACTAGCGGGCACCGGGGAGCTGTTTTTT	CASNQVRLAGTGELFF
TRBV6-1	NA	TRBD2	TRBJ2-1	TGTGTCATTAGTCGCAGAGGAGCGGGATCGTCCTACAATGAGCAGTTCTTC	CVISRRGAGSSYNEQFF
TRBV10-3	NA	NA	TRBJ2-7	TGTGCCATCAGTGAGACCAGACAGAAGAGAGCCTACGATCAGTACTTC	CAISETRQKRAYDQYF
TRBV25-1	NA	NA	TRBJ2-5	TGTGCCAGCGGTGAACAGAAAGAGACCCATTACTTC	CASGEQKETHYF
TRBV10-3	many	TRBD1	TRBJ1-5	TGCGCCACGACCGGGACAGACCAGGTGCCCCAGCATTTT	CATTGTDQVPQHF
TRBV11-2	once	NA	TRBJ2-3	TGTGCCAACAGCCGGCAACCCACCAACCCCACAGATACGCAGTATTTT	CANSRQPTNPTDTQYF
TRBV29-1	many	NA	TRBJ1-2	TGCAGCGTTGGGCAGGGCTGGGGCATGGGCTATGGCTACACCTTC	CSVGQGWGMGYGYTF
TRBV29-1	few	TRBD1	TRBJ2-7	TGCAGCGTCGACCGGTCGGGGACAGTAGGAAGCTACGAGCAGTACTTC	CSVDRSGTVGSYEQYF
TRBV18	few	NA	TRBJ1-1	TGTGCCAGCTCACCACTCGACGGGAACACTGAAGCTTTCTTT	CASSPLDGNTEAFF
TRBV14	NA	NA	TRBJ1-1	TGTGCCAGCAGCCTGACCAGGAACACTGAAGCTTTCTTT	CASSLTRNTEAFF
TRBV12-3/TRBV12-4	NA	NA	TRBJ1-4	TGTGCCAGCACCCTAGGAGGAGAAAAACTGTTTTTT	CASTLGGEKLFF
TRBV29-1	NA	NA	TRBJ1-2	TGCAGCGTCAAGTTTGGACAGTCGATCTATGTCTACACCTTT	CSVKFGQSIYVYTF
TRBV29-1	NA	NA	TRBJ2-3	TGCAGCGTTTCCGTGACTAGTGGACTCACGGATACGCAGTATTTT	CSVSVTSGLTDTQYF
TRBV6-5	NA	NA	TRBJ2-7	TGTGCCAGCAGTTACAGCCTGGATGTTACCTACGAGCAGTACTTC	CASSYSLDVTYEQYF
TRBV29-1	NA	NA	TRBJ1-1	TGCTGCGTACTTGACACTGAAGCTATCTTT	CCVLDTEAIF
TRBV29-1	NA	NA	TRBJ1-2	TGCAGCGTGTGGGACCCGGGCCAGGACCATGACTACACCTTC	CSVWDPGQDHDYTF
TRBV6-1	NA	TRBD1	TRBJ2-4	TGTGCCAGCGACAGGGGGTCATCCCAAAACATTCAGTACTTC	CASDRGSSQNIQYF
TRBV12-3/TRBV12-4	NA	TRBD2	TRBJ2-1	TGTGCCAGCAGTTATGAACTAGCGGGAGCGGTGGACGAGCAGTTCTTC	CASSYELAGAVDEQFF
TRBV5-1	many	NA	TRBJ2-3	TGCGCCAGCAGCTTGGGTATGGATCCAGATACGCAGTATTTT	CASSLGMDPDTQYF
TRBV12-3/TRBV12-4	NA	NA	TRBJ2-3	TGTGCCAGCAGGCCGACGGACACAGATACGCAGTATTTT	CASRPTDTDTQYF
TRBV5-1	NA	NA	TRBJ2-2	TGCGCCAGCAGCTTAACAGTCACCGGTGAGCCGTTTTTT	CASSLTVTGEPFF
TRBV5-6	NA	TRBD1	TRBJ1-2	TGTGCTAGCAGCTCAGGGGGAATAAACTATGGCTACACCTTC	CASSSGGINYGYTF